Below, 5 T cell receptor beta chains from the same sample are listed, as sequenced in a study of OX40 agonist ivuxolimab in advanced cancers. Clones were read by immunoSEQ multiplex PCR, and TCRdb kept only the in-frame ones, dropping some. The data hold 80,000 or so clones, with less than 95% observed a single time. The input for sequencing was CD4+ or CD8+ T cells sorted from blood, taken in a trial of the OX40 agonist ivuxolimab. These receptors all come from an adult with an advanced solid tumor such as melanoma, head and neck, liver or kidney cancer.

The chain carries TRBV11-1 and TRBJ2-7; D perhaps matches TRBD2 (6 bases). This CDR3 has 14 residues. Germline loops: CDR1 SGHAT, CDR2 FQDESV (reference sequence). V was clipped by 2 bases and J by 4 bases, with 12 bases between them. The CDR3 protein is CASSLIAGSYEQYF. The CDR3 bases are TGTGCCAGCAGCTTAATCGCGGGGTCATACGAGCAGTACTTC.

The chain has TRBV5-1 and TRBJ2-5; possible D gene TRBD1, 6 bases. Germline assignment: CDR1 SGHRS and CDR2 YFSETQ. The V and J ends lost 7 bases and 5 bases respectively, with 15 bases between them. The CDR3 has 13 amino acids. CDR3 DNA: TGCGCCAGCCGGACCCAGGGGAGCGAGACCCAGTACTTC. Translated, it gives CASRTQGSETQYF. The whole variable domain, filled in from reference TRBV5-1 and TRBJ2-5, reads KAGVTQTPRYLIKTRGQQVTLSCSPISGHRSVSWYQQTPGQGLQFLFEYFSETQRNKGNFPGRFSGRQFSNSRSEMNVSTLELGDSALYLCASRTQGSETQYFGPGTRLLVL.

This chain joins TRBV30 and TRBJ1-1; D perhaps matches TRBD1 (5 bases). V was pared by 2 bases and J by 4 bases, with 14 bases between. The germline V gene encodes CDR1 GTSNPN and CDR2 SVGIG (reference sequence). This CDR3 is built from 14 residues. DNA for the CDR3: TGTGCCTGGAGTCTAAGTACCGGGGGCACTGAAGCTTTCTTT. Protein: CAWSLSTGGTEAFF.

Regarding this clone: One end of the junction does not line up with germline, which may come from a read error. The chain has TRBV5-1 and TRBJ1-1; 7 positions agree with TRBD1. Germline assignment: CDR1 SGHRS and CDR2 YFSETQ. CDR3 length: 16 residues. The CDR3 DNA reads as TGCGCCAGCACCTTGGACCCACAGGGGTCGAACACTGAAGCTTTCTTT. Its protein product is CASTLDPQGSNTEAFF.

This clone occurred once. This sequence joins TRBV5-3 and TRBJ1-1; perhaps TRBD1 as D (5 bases). TRBV5-3 is annotated as an ORF whose role is uncertain. V was pared by 4 bases and J by 5 bases, with 33 bases between. The CDR3 totals 20 residues. The CDR3 sequence is CARSRQSRVVPPGRGTEAFF. The CDR3 DNA reads as TGTGCCAGAAGCCGTCAATCCCGAGTGGTACCCCCTGGGAGGGGAACTGAAGCTTTCTTT.